The next 8 T cell receptor beta chains were all read from a single sample in a study of spatial heterogeneity in lung cancer. Regarding time point: sample taken at primary tumor resection. Whole RNA, isolated from tumor, nontumor lung or frozen PBMC, was sequenced without prior sorting. MiXCR was run by TCRdb on the 5' RACE reads, yielding one entry per CDR3 protein. The sample lists a few thousand distinct CDR3 sequences; approximately 8% were seen once. This sample comprised normal lung tissue next to the tumor, obtained at surgery. These receptors came from a male donor with early-stage non-small cell lung cancer.

This clonotype was detected ten times or more. Within a library made for alpha chains, this beta chain is off target, and its count is uninformative. V is TRBV9 and J is TRBJ2-1; maybe TRBD2 (5 bases). The length of the CDR3 is 15 residues. Trimming left V 2 bases short and J 6 bases short, with 15 bases between. Germline loops: CDR1 SGDLS, CDR2 YYNGEE. The CDR3 spells CASSVGGSPFNEQFF. CDR3 in DNA: TGTGCCAGCAGCGTTGGCGGGTCCCCCTTCAATGAGCAGTTCTTC.

This clonotype was observed many times. This beta chain lies outside the target of a library built for alpha chains; its clone size means little. The J gene is TRBJ2-2, the V gene TRBV3-1, with a tentative D call TRBD2 (6 bases). Trimming shortened V by 4 bases and J by 5 bases, and 17 bases separated the two germline ends. There are 16 residues in the CDR3. Germline V lookup: CDR1 LGHDT, CDR2 YNNKEL (reference sequence). The CDR3 region is CASSPSGTLRTGELFF. The CDR3 DNA follows: TGTGCCAGCAGCCCATCCGGGACTCTGCGTACCGGGGAGCTGTTTTTT.

This clonotype was observed many times. This beta chain was picked up by a library intended for alpha chains and is off target, so its count carries little meaning. V gene TRBV4-1 combines with J gene TRBJ1-6; D gene unclear. The germline V gene encodes CDR1 MGHRA and CDR2 YSYEKL. This CDR3 spans 13 amino acids. Trimming removed 3 bases at V and 11 bases at J, with 11 bases between. The CDR3 here is CASSHGGVAPLHF. Here the CDR3 DNA reads TGCGCCAGCAGCCACGGCGGGGTTGCACCCCTCCACTTT.

A few counts support this clonotype. This beta chain represents an off-target read in a library built for alpha chains; its size is of limited meaning. This chain connects TRBV7-8 to TRBJ2-1; TRBD1 matches at 8 bases. With 5 bases clipped from V and 5 bases from J, the junction kept 8 bases outside the gene matches. Germline values: CDR1 SGHVS, CDR2 FQNEAQ. The CDR3 is made up of 15 amino acids. CDR3 sequence reads: CASSEGDRSDNEQFF. The CDR3 nucleotides are TGTGCCAGCAGCGAGGGGGACAGGAGCGACAATGAGCAGTTCTTC. Variable domain in full (rest from reference TRBV7-8 and TRBJ2-1): GAGVSQSPRYKVAKRGQDVALRCDPISGHVSLFWYQQALGQGPEFLTYFQNEAQLDKSGLPSDRFFAERPEGSVSTLKIQRTQQEDSAVYLCASSEGDRSDNEQFFGPGTRLTVL.

This clonotype is labeled medium-sized. This beta chain lies outside the target of a library built for alpha chains; its clone size means little. V is TRBV5-4 and J is TRBJ2-5, with 12 bases fitting TRBD2. The CDR3 has 16 residues. Germline trimming cut 1 base from V and 4 bases from J; bases unmatched to any gene: 5. Germline V gene sequence: CDR1 SGHNT, CDR2 YYREEE (reference sequence). CDR3 sequence reads: CASSLQLAGGTETQYF. For the CDR3, the DNA is TGTGCCAGCAGCTTGCAACTAGCGGGAGGCACAGAGACCCAGTACTTC.

This clonotype has only a few counts. Because the library targeted alpha chains, this beta chain is an off-target read whose size means little. The rearrangement links TRBV6-2 or TRBV6-3 to TRBJ2-4, with 12 bases fitting TRBD2. J was trimmed by 8 bases and V by 5 bases; bases with no gene match: 4. The CDR3 covers 14 residues. The germline V gene has CDR1 MNHEY and CDR2 SVGEGT. The CDR3 DNA follows: TGTGCCAGCAGTACCAGGACTAGCGGGGACATTCAGTACTTC. Encoded protein: CASSTRTSGDIQYF.

This clonotype was seen repeatedly, ten times or more. This beta chain appears as a stray read in a library generated for alpha chains; its size is not informative. The chain has TRBV10-3 and TRBJ1-1, with TRBD1 as a possible D gene (5 bases). Trimming stripped 0 bases from V and 8 bases from J, with 10 bases between. The germline V gene has CDR1 ENHRY and CDR2 SYGVKD. This CDR3 comprises 13 residues. This CDR3 is CAISESQGFEAFF. CDR3 nucleotide sequence: TGTGCCATCAGTGAGTCTCAGGGTTTCGAAGCTTTCTTT.

Regarding this clonotype: This beta chain lies outside the target of a library built for alpha chains; its clone size means little. The V and J genes are TRBV5-1 and TRBJ2-7; D might be TRBD1 (5 bases). Trimming left V 0 bases short and J 5 bases short, with 12 bases between. The CDR3 is 14 amino acids. Looked up from germline, CDR1 is SGHRS and CDR2 is YFSETQ. The CDR3 DNA follows: TGCGCCAGCAGCTTGGGACCAGGGCCCAACGAGCAGTACTTC. This translates into CASSLGPGPNEQYF.